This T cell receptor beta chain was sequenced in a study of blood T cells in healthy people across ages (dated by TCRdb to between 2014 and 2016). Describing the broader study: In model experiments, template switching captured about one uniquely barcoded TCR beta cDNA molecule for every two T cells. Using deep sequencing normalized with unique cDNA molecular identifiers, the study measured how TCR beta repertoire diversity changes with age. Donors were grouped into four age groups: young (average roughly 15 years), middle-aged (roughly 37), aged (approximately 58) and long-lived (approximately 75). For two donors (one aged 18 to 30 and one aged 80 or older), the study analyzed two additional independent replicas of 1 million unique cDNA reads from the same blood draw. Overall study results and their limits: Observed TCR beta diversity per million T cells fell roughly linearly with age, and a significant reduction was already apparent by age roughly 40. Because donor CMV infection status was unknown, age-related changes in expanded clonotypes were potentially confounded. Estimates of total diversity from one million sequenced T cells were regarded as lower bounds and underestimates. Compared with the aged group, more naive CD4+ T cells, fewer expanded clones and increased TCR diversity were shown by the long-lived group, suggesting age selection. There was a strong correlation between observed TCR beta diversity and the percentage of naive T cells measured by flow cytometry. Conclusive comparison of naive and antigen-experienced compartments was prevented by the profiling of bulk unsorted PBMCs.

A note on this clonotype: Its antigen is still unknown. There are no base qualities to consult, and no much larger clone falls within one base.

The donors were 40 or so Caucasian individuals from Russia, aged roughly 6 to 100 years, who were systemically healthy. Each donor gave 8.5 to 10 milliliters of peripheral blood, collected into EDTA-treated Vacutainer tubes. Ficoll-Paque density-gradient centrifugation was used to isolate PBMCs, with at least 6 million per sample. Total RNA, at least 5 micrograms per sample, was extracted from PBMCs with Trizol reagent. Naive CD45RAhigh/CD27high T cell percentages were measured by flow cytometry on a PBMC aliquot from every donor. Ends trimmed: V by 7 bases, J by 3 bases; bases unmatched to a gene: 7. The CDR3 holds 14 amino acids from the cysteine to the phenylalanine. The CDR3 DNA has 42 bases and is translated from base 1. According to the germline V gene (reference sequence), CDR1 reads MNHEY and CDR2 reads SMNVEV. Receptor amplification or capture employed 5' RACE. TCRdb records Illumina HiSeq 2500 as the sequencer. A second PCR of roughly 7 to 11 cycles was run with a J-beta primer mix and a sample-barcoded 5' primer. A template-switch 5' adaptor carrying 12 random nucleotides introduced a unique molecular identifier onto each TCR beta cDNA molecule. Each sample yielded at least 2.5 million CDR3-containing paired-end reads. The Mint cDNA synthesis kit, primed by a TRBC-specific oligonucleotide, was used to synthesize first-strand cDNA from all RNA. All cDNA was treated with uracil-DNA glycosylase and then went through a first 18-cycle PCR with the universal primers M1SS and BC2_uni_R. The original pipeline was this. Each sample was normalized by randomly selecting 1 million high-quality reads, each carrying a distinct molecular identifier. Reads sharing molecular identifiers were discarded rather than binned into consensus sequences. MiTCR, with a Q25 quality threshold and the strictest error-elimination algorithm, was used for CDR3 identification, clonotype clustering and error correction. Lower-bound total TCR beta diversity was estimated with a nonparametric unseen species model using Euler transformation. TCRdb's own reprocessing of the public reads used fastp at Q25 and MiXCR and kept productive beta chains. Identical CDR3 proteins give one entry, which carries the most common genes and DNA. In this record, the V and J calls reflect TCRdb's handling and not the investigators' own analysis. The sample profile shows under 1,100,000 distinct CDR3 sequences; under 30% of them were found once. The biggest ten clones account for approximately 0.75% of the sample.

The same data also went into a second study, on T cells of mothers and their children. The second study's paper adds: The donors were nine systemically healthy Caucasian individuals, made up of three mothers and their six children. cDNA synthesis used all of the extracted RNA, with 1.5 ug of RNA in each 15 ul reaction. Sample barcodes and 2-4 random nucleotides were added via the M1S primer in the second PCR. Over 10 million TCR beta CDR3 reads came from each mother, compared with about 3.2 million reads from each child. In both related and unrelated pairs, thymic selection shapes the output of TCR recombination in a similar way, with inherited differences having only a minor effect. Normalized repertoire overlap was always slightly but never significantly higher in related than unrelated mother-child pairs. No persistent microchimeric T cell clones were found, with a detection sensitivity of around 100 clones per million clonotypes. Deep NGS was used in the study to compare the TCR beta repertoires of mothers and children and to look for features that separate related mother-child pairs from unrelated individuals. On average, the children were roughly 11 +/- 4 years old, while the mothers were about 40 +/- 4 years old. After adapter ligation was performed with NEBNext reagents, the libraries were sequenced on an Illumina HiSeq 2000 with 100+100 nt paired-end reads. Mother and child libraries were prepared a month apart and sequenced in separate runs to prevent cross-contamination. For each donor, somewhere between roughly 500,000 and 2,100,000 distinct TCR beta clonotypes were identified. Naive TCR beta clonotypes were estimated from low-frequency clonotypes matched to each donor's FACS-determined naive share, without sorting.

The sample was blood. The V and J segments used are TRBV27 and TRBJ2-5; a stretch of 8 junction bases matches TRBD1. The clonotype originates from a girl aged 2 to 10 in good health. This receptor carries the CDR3 CASILRGLKETQYF. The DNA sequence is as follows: TGTGCCAGCATCCTCAGGGGGCTCAAAGAGACCCAGTACTTC.